What follows is one TCR beta chain and its context. The antigen is unknown. The data are from a study of T cell responses to AZD1222 COVID-19 vaccine. Study background: Second-dose schedules of about 4 or about 12 weeks were combined.

Findings and caveats of the study: White British people made up most donors, females outnumbered males, and clonal diversity was possibly underestimated. Seropositivity was recorded at baseline in only six AZD1222 recipients.

Germline V CDR1 and CDR2: MNHEY, SVGAGI. With 4 bases clipped from V and 1 base from J, the junction kept 9 bases outside the gene matches. The CDR3 length is 16 residues. Repertoires were generated with immunoSEQ multiplex PCR, while TCRdb's copy carries only in-frame clones and drops some. The profile shows some 50,000 clones, 75% to 90% of them singletons. V gene TRBV6-5 combines with J gene TRBJ1-2; 7 nucleotides agree with TRBD1. The source of this sequence is an adult in good health. The sample in question was peripheral blood, obtained on day 0 of AZD1222 vaccination. The CDR3: CASSLIETGSNYGYTF. The CDR3 nucleotides are TGTGCCAGCAGTTTAATCGAGACAGGGAGTAACTATGGCTACACCTTC.